The 6 T cell receptor beta chains presented below share a single source sample, sequenced in a study of naive and memory T cell subsets. Overall study results and limits: A few larger clonotypes appeared in naive repertoires, especially CD8, possibly memory cells re-expressing CD45RA.

For these TCRs, the target antigens are not known. An equimolar mix of two oligonucleotides served as the beta constant-region primer for TRBC1 and TRBC2. Four rounds of PCR amplified the ligated cDNA using nested alpha and beta constant-region primers plus SP2. Using its own MiXCR run on the UMI-ligation and nested PCR reads, TCRdb lists one record per CDR3 protein. The repertoire has 95,000 to 110,000 distinct CDR3 sequences, approximately 14% of them found once; the top ten carry around 2.8%. Sequenced input: naive CD8+ T cells from blood. The receptor source for this set is a human donor in good health.

There are many counts of this clonotype. The chain's CDR3 is CATHPGASGAATGELFF. CDR3 DNA: TGTGCCACCCACCCTGGAGCTAGCGGGGCCGCCACCGGGGAGCTGTTTTTT. The chain carries TRBV5-4 and TRBJ2-2, with 9 bases that match TRBD2. The CDR3 runs 17 residues. Germline V gene data show CDR1 as SGHNT and CDR2 as YYREEE (reference sequence). Unmatched junction bases numbered 16, after V lost 9 bases and J lost 4 bases.

The rearrangement joins TRBV27 to TRBJ1-1, with unresolved D. The CDR3 is 12 amino acids. CDR1 is MNHEY, CDR2 SMNVEV, per germline (reference sequence). V was trimmed by 4 bases and J by 10 bases, leaving 13 bases between them. CDR3 DNA sequence: TGTGCCAGCAGTTCGACCCACAACCTAGCTTTCTTT. As protein: CASSSTHNLAFF.

This clonotype was seen a few times. The chain recombines TRBV12-3 or TRBV12-4 with TRBJ2-1, with 8 bases aligning to TRBD2. The CDR3 sequence is 16 residues long. V lost 6 bases, J lost 2 bases, and 9 bases stayed unmatched. The CDR3 spells CASSLTAGGPYNEQFF. The CDR3 region has the DNA TGTGCCAGCAGCCTCACGGCGGGAGGCCCCTACAATGAGCAGTTCTTC.

In this sample, this clonotype turned up many times. The gene calls are TRBV11-1 and TRBJ1-1; 7 bases match TRBD1. V gave up 2 bases and J gave up 7 bases; unmatched junction bases: 7. The germline V gene has CDR1 SGHAT and CDR2 FQDESV (reference sequence). The CDR3 contains 14 residues. CDR3 amino acids: CASSLPTGVVEAFF. The DNA of the CDR3 is TGTGCCAGCAGCTTACCCACAGGGGTTGTTGAAGCTTTCTTT.

This chain connects TRBV6-6 to TRBJ2-7; possible D gene TRBD2, 5 bases. V was pared by 5 bases and J by 7 bases, with 18 bases between. CDR1 and CDR2 from the germline V gene are MNHNY and SVGAGI (reference sequence). This CDR3 has 14 amino acids. The CDR3 loop is CASSPLGQTGEQYF. The CDR3 nucleotides are TGTGCCAGCAGTCCCCTGGGTCAAACGGGGGAGCAGTACTTC.

This clonotype appeared many times. The chain is built from TRBV7-2 and TRBJ2-3; 7 nucleotides match TRBD2. The junction had 8 bases not matched to a gene; V was cut back by 4 bases and J by 4 bases. The CDR3 contains 15 residues. The germline V gene encodes CDR1 SGHTA and CDR2 FQGNSA. CDR3 bases: TGTGCCAGCAGCTCCGACAAGCGGGAAGCAGATACGCAGTATTTT. Protein sequence: CASSSDKREADTQYF.